This record covers a single T cell receptor beta chain. What it binds is unknown. This sample stems from a study of STAT5B mutations in CD4+ large granular lymphocyte leukemia. Regarding the study as a whole: Data were not HLA-matched across samples. No patients shared main leukemic clonotypes, though about 25% appeared at low frequency elsewhere.

Generated by immunoSEQ multiplex PCR, the TCRdb table keeps only in-frame clones and is missing some. Of tens of thousands of clones in the sample, 60% to 80% are singletons; the top ten hold about a tenth. Buffy coats from healthy blood donors served as controls. Sequencing input: CD4+ T cells from blood buffy coats. This TCR was sampled from a human donor in good health.

The CDR3 here is CASSPLAGNEQFF. In nucleotides, the CDR3 is TGTGCCAGCTCACCACTGGCGGGGAATGAGCAGTTCTTC. The chain joins TRBV18 to TRBJ2-1; D perhaps matches TRBD2 (6 bases). Germline values: CDR1 KGHSH, CDR2 LQKENI. The CDR3 sequence is 13 residues long. Deletions cut 1 base from V and 7 bases from J, with 8 bases between.